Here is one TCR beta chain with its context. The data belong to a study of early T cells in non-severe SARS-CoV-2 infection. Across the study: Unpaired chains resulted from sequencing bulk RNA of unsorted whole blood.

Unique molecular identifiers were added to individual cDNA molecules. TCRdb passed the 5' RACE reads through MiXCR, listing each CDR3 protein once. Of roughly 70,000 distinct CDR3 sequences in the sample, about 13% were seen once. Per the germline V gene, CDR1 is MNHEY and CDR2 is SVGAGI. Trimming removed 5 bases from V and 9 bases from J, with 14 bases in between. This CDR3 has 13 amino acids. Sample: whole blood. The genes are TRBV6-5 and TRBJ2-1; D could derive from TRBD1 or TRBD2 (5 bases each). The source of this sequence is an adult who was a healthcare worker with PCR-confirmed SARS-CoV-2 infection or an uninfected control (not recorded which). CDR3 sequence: CASSEPGTGEQFF. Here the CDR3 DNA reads TGTGCCAGCAGTGAACCAGGGACCGGTGAGCAGTTCTTC.